This entry lists 28 T cell receptor beta chains sequenced from one sample in a study of cytomegalovirus exposure and HLA in healthy donors. PCR amplification relied on 60 Vbeta primers (plus 13 Jbeta primers). Assay: immunoSEQ multiplex PCR; the TCRdb copy retains only in-frame clones and omits some. The sample lists roughly 260,000 clones; approximately 84% were seen once. The sample comprised PBMCs. Receptors originate from a woman in her thirties or forties in good health and CMV-seropositive.

This clone has just a few counts. V usage is TRBV28 and J usage is TRBJ1-5; tentative D call: TRBD1 (5 bases). Germline V gene lookup returns CDR1 MDHEN and CDR2 SYDVKM. Deletions cut 3 bases from V and 5 bases from J, with 11 bases between. There are 14 residues in the CDR3. In nucleotides, the CDR3 is TGTGCCAGCAGTTTCAGTCAGGGCTATCAGCCCCAGCATTTT. Protein product: CASSFSQGYQPQHF.

The chain links TRBV5-1 to TRBJ2-2, with D unresolved. Trimming pared 5 bases from V and 0 bases from J, leaving 11 bases between. Germline V gives CDR1 SGHRS, CDR2 YFSETQ. The CDR3 contains 15 residues. The CDR3 loop reads CASSPMGANTGELFF. CDR3 DNA: TGCGCCAGCAGTCCTATGGGCGCGAACACCGGGGAGCTGTTTTTT.

This clone is a singleton in its sample. This sequence joins TRBV5-6 and TRBJ2-5; 8 bases are a match to TRBD2. With the DNA end fitting TRBJ2-7 better, the J assignment may be wrong. The CDR3 has 16 residues. CDR1 is SGHDT, CDR2 YYEEEE, per germline. The CDR3: CASSLASLAGNYEQYF. CDR3 nucleotide sequence: TGTGCCAGCAGCTTGGCGTCGCTAGCGGGTAACTACGAGCAGTACTTC.

The chain employs TRBV9 and TRBJ1-2; D perhaps matches TRBD1 (6 bases). V was trimmed by 2 bases and J by 4 bases, leaving 15 bases between them. Germline CDR1 is SGDLS and CDR2 is YYNGEE. This CDR3 spans 15 amino acids. The CDR3 nucleotides read TGTGCCAGCAGCGTTGGACAGTCCTTTCTCTATGGCTACACCTTC. As protein: CASSVGQSFLYGYTF. Supplemented by reference TRBV9 and TRBJ1-2, the full variable domain reads DSGVTQTPKHLITATGQRVTLRCSPRSGDLSVYWYQQSLDQGLQFLIQYYNGEERAKGNILERFSAQQFPDLHSELNLSSLELGDSALYFCASSVGQSFLYGYTFGSGTRLTVV.

CDR3 loop: CAWNLRGNNQPQHF. The CDR3 nucleotides read TGTGCCTGGAACCTCCGGGGTAACAATCAGCCCCAGCATTTT. The J gene is TRBJ1-5, the V gene TRBV30; D remains unclear. CDR3 size: 14 residues. V was clipped by 4 bases and J by 3 bases, with 13 bases between them. Per germline, CDR1 GTSNPN and CDR2 SVGIG (reference sequence).

The V and J genes are TRBV6-1 and TRBJ1-3, with D unclear. The V and J ends lost 6 bases and 2 bases respectively, with 14 bases between them. Germline CDR1 MNHNS, CDR2 SASEGT. The CDR3 sequence is 15 residues long. CDR3 in amino acids: CASSIAGEPGNTIYF. The CDR3 region has the DNA TGTGCCAGCAGCATCGCGGGAGAGCCTGGAAACACCATATATTTT.

This clone turned up a few times. The chain couples TRBV7-2 to TRBJ2-7; 13 bases agree with TRBD2. The germline V gene has CDR1 SGHTA and CDR2 FQGNSA. The trim removed 0 bases at V and 11 bases at J, leaving 13 bases unmatched. CDR3 length: 17 amino acids. CDR3 protein: CASSLAPPGLAGRFEYF. CDR3 bases: TGTGCCAGCAGCTTAGCTCCGCCGGGACTAGCGGGACGGTTTGAGTACTTC. Supplemented by reference TRBV7-2 and TRBJ2-7, the full variable domain reads GAGVSQSPSNKVTEKGKDVELRCDPISGHTALYWYRQSLGQGLEFLIYFQGNSAPDKSGLPSDRFSAERTGGSVSTLTIQRTQQEDSAVYLCASSLAPPGLAGRFEYFGPGTRLTVT.

The V and J genes are TRBV11-3 and TRBJ2-1; 14 bases line up with TRBD2. The CDR3 runs 19 residues. Per germline, CDR1 SGHNT and CDR2 YENEEA. V lost 2 bases, J lost 6 bases, and 12 bases stayed unmatched. CDR3 residues: CASSLPRRGTSGRANEQFF. CDR3 coding DNA: TGTGCCAGCAGCTTACCGCGTAGGGGGACTAGCGGGAGAGCCAATGAGCAGTTCTTC.

This chain uses TRBV27 with TRBJ2-7; D uncertain. Trimming pared 3 bases from V and 0 bases from J, leaving 3 bases between. This CDR3 is 12 amino acids long. Germline CDR1 MNHEY, CDR2 SMNVEV (reference sequence). CDR3 in DNA: TGTGCCAGCAGTTTTAACTCCTACGAGCAGTACTTC. It specifies CASSFNSYEQYF.

This chain links TRBV5-1 with TRBJ1-2, with 7 bases aligning to TRBD1. V gave up 0 bases and J gave up 4 bases; unmatched junction bases: 3. The germline V gene has CDR1 SGHRS and CDR2 YFSETQ. The CDR3 totals 14 residues. CDR3 amino acids: CASSLEGGSYGYTF. The CDR3 DNA reads as TGCGCCAGCAGCTTGGAAGGGGGCAGCTATGGCTACACCTTC.

This clone showed up just once. The chain couples TRBV5-1 to TRBJ2-3; D gene uncertain. This CDR3 has 14 residues. Germline loops: CDR1 SGHRS, CDR2 YFSETQ. Trimming took off 0 bases at V and 0 bases at J, with 5 bases between the two ends. This chain's CDR3 is CASSLDSSTDTQYF. The CDR3 DNA follows: TGCGCCAGCAGCTTGGATTCTAGCACAGATACGCAGTATTTT.

The count of this clone is one. This chain links TRBV5-6 with TRBJ2-1, with D possibly TRBD1 on 5 matching bases. Trimming removed 0 bases at V and 2 bases at J, with 9 bases between. The CDR3 totals 15 residues. Germline V CDR1 and CDR2: SGHDT, YYEEEE. CDR3 loop: CASSLEGFPYNEQFF. For the CDR3, the DNA is TGTGCCAGCAGCTTGGAGGGGTTCCCCTACAATGAGCAGTTCTTC.

Turning to this clone: Germline is not matched at one junction end, which may reflect a read error. The chain carries TRBV28 and TRBJ2-6; maybe TRBD1 (6 bases). The germline CDR1 and CDR2 sequences are MDHEN and SYDVKM. This CDR3 has 17 amino acids. For the CDR3, the DNA is TGTGCCACCTTCCAGGGGTTTACCGCTTTTGGGGCCAACGGCCTGACTTTC. Protein product: CATFQGFTAFGANGLTF.

The gene calls are TRBV2 and TRBJ2-5; 8 nucleotides align to TRBD1. V was pared by 6 bases and J by 3 bases, with 3 bases of the junction left unmatched. Germline CDR1 is SNHLY and CDR2 is FYNNEI. The CDR3 runs to 13 residues. The DNA for the CDR3 is TGTGCCAGCAGCGACAGGGGTAAAGAGACCCAGTACTTC. Its protein is CASSDRGKETQYF.

This rearrangement joins TRBV7-6 to TRBJ2-5; TRBD2 matches 7 bases. The CDR3 is made up of 16 amino acids. V lost 3 bases to trimming and J lost 5 bases; unmatched junction nucleotides: 12. In germline, CDR1 is SGHVS, CDR2 FNYEAQ. The CDR3 loop reads CASSFGTSVPMETQYF. The CDR3 region has the DNA TGTGCCAGCAGCTTCGGCACTAGCGTTCCAATGGAGACCCAGTACTTC. Complete variable domain (other parts from reference TRBV7-6 and TRBJ2-5): GAGVSQSPRYKVTKRGQDVALRCDPISGHVSLYWYRQALGQGPEFLTYFNYEAQQDKSGLPNDRFSAERPEGSISTLTIQRTEQRDSAMYRCASSFGTSVPMETQYFGPGTRLLVL.

The sample holds one count of this clone. The chain joins TRBV5-1 to TRBJ1-4; the D is unclear. There are 16 residues in the CDR3. Germline V lookup: CDR1 SGHRS, CDR2 YFSETQ. Trimming stripped 0 bases from V and 4 bases from J, with 13 bases between. The CDR3 sequence: CASSLAGSLLNEKLFF. The CDR3 region has the DNA TGCGCCAGCAGCTTGGCCGGGTCTCTCCTTAATGAAAAACTGTTTTTT.

This chain uses TRBV25-1 with TRBJ2-5, with TRBD2 as a possible D gene (6 bases). CDR3 size: 15 residues. CDR1 is MGHDK and CDR2 is SYGVNS in the germline V gene. The V end was cut by 2 bases, the J end by 5 bases, with 15 bases between. CDR3 in amino acids: CASSEVGGAWETQYF. Here the CDR3 DNA reads TGTGCCAGCAGTGAAGTCGGGGGAGCCTGGGAGACCCAGTACTTC.

The V call is TRBV28, the J call TRBJ2-7, with D perhaps TRBD1 (6 bases). This CDR3 spans 15 amino acids. Germline CDR1 MDHEN, CDR2 SYDVKM. V was shortened by 2 bases and J by 5 bases, with 16 bases between the two germline ends. In DNA, the CDR3 is TGTGCCAGCAGTTTAATCGCACTAGGGGGTCACGAGCAGTACTTC. Its protein product is CASSLIALGGHEQYF.

The CDR3 region has the DNA TGCAGCGTTGATTGGTCGTTGGCAGGTACTGAAGCTTTCTTT. This translates into CSVDWSLAGTEAFF. This chain connects TRBV29-1 to TRBJ1-1; no clear D gene. CDR1 and CDR2 from the germline V gene are SQVTM and ANQGSEA. This CDR3 spans 14 amino acids. Trimming pared 3 bases from V and 5 bases from J, leaving 16 bases between. Combining the CDR3 with reference TRBV29-1 and TRBJ1-1 gives the whole variable domain SAVISQKPSRDICQRGTSLTIQCQVDSQVTMMFWYRQQPGQSLTLIATANQGSEATYESGFVIDKFPISRPNLTFSTLTVSNMSPEDSSIYLCSVDWSLAGTEAFFGQGTRLTVV.

This chain joins TRBV28 and TRBJ1-5; tentative D call: TRBD1 (6 bases). V was trimmed by 6 bases and J by 1 base, leaving 13 bases between them. The V gene's germline CDR1 is MDHEN and CDR2 SYDVKM. The CDR3 runs 15 residues. The CDR3 region has the DNA TGTGCCAGCAGCACAACAGGGCTCAGCAATCAGCCCCAGCATTTT. This codes for CASSTTGLSNQPQHF.

The V gene is TRBV10-3, the J gene TRBJ1-4, with 9 bases matching TRBD1. Per the germline V gene, CDR1 is ENHRY and CDR2 is SYGVKD. Losses at the gene ends were 3 bases for V and 12 bases for J; bases not matched to a gene: 5. The CDR3 runs 13 residues. This CDR3 reads CAISESTGGELFF. DNA of the CDR3: TGTGCCATCAGTGAATCGACAGGGGGGGAACTGTTTTTT.

The chain has TRBV18 and TRBJ2-1, with D perhaps matching TRBD1 (6 bases). This CDR3 comprises 13 residues. V gave up 8 bases and J gave up 4 bases, with 12 bases separating them. Per the germline V gene, CDR1 is KGHSH and CDR2 is LQKENI. Here the CDR3 reads CASTQDSYNEQFF. CDR3 coding DNA: TGTGCCAGCACCCAGGACAGTTACAATGAGCAGTTCTTC.

V gene TRBV7-9 combines with J gene TRBJ1-4; 7 bases line up with TRBD1. Trimming at V came to 3 bases and at J to 7 bases, leaving 8 bases not matched to a gene. The CDR3 length is 15 residues. The germline V gene encodes CDR1 SEHNR and CDR2 FQNEAQ (reference sequence). Here the CDR3 reads CASSLRQGEAEKLFF. Here the CDR3 DNA reads TGTGCCAGCAGCTTGAGACAGGGCGAGGCTGAAAAACTGTTTTTT. The whole variable domain, filled in from reference TRBV7-9 and TRBJ1-4, reads DTGVSQNPRHKITKRGQNVTFRCDPISEHNRLYWYRQTLGQGPEFLTYFQNEAQLEKSRLLSDRFSAERPKGSFSTLEIQRTEQGDSAMYLCASSLRQGEAEKLFFGSGTQLSVL.

The CDR3 reads CASEPGQGPPTDTQYF. CDR3 DNA: TGTGCCAGTGAACCGGGACAGGGGCCTCCCACCGATACGCAGTATTTT. The chain employs TRBV19 and TRBJ2-3, with 10 bases matching TRBD1. CDR1 and CDR2 (germline): LNHDA, SQIVND (reference sequence). The CDR3 runs 16 residues. The trim removed 8 bases at V and 6 bases at J, leaving 14 bases unmatched.

This chain connects TRBV2 to TRBJ2-4, with 7 bases aligning to TRBD1. Germline CDR1 and CDR2: SNHLY and FYNNEI. After removal of 6 bases from V and 8 bases from J, the junction contained 7 bases not matched to a gene. CDR3 length: 13 amino acids. This CDR3 reads CASRLRGSYIQYF. In nucleotides, the CDR3 is TGTGCCAGCAGACTCAGGGGGAGTTACATTCAGTACTTC. The variable domain in full, completed from reference TRBV2 and TRBJ2-4, reads EPEVTQTPSHQVTQMGQEVILRCVPISNHLYFYWYRQILGQKVEFLVSFYNNEISEKSEIFDDQFSVERPDGSNFTLKIRSTKLEDSAMYFCASRLRGSYIQYFGAGTRLSVL.

The CDR3 DNA sequence: TGTGCCAGCAGCTTGGGGGACAGGGAAATAACTGAAGCTTTCTTT. Amino acids: CASSLGDREITEAFF. The J gene is TRBJ1-1, the V gene TRBV5-6; 9 bases align to TRBD1. V gave up 0 bases and J gave up 5 bases; unmatched junction bases: 5. The CDR3 loop spans 15 amino acids. The germline gives CDR1 SGHDT, CDR2 YYEEEE.

This chain links TRBV5-1 with TRBJ2-5; the match to TRBD2 covers 13 bases. The trim removed 5 bases at V and 3 bases at J, leaving 4 bases unmatched. The germline V gene encodes CDR1 SGHRS and CDR2 YFSETQ. The length of the CDR3 is 15 residues. CDR3 DNA: TGCGCCAGCAGGGCCGGGACTAGCGGGGAAGAGACCCAGTACTTC. Its protein product is CASRAGTSGEETQYF.

The chain couples TRBV6-5 to TRBJ1-1; D gene ambiguous. The V end was cut by 6 bases, the J end by 1 base, with 15 bases between. Germline V gene sequence: CDR1 MNHEY, CDR2 SVGAGI. The CDR3 runs 15 residues. The CDR3 region has the DNA TGTGCCAGCAGCCGACTCGCCCGGCCGAACACTGAAGCTTTCTTT. Amino acids: CASSRLARPNTEAFF.